This T cell receptor (beta chain) is from a study of T cells in localized non-small cell lung cancer. Study results and caveats: A raised T cell density in blood coincided with lengthier overall survival. Clonality peaked in uninvolved adjacent lung rather than tumor.

Assay: immunoSEQ multiplex PCR; the TCRdb copy retains only in-frame clones and omits some. The data show around 35,000 clones, 93% seen once. About this clone itself: What it recognizes is unknown.

V lost 4 bases and J lost 3; bases outside the gene matches: 3. Germline V gives CDR1 SGDLS, CDR2 YYNGEE. The length of the CDR3 is 13 residues. The sample was peripheral blood, taken before any cancer treatment. The V and J genes are TRBV9 and TRBJ2-5; 7 positions agree with TRBD1. The TCR comes from an older female donor with stage I lung adenocarcinoma. CDR3 in amino acids: CASSTGQKETQYF. As DNA, the CDR3 is TGTGCCAGCAGCACGGGACAGAAAGAGACCCAGTACTTC.